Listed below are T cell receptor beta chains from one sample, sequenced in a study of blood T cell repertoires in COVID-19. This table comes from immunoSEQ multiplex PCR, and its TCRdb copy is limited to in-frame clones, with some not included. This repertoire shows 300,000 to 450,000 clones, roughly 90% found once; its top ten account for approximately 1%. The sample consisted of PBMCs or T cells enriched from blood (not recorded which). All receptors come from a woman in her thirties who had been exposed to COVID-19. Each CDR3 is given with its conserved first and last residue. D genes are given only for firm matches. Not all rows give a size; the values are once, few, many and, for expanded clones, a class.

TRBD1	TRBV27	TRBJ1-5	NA	TGTGCCAGCAGTCGATCAGGGGGAAATCAGCCCCAGCATTTT	CASSRSGGNQPQHF
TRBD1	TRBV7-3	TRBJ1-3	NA	TGTGCCAGCAGCTTTTCCGGGACAGGGGGATTCGAGGGAAACACCATATATTTT	CASSFSGTGGFEGNTIYF
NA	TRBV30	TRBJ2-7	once	TGTGCCTGGTTGGACTACTCCAACTACGAGCAGTACTTC	CAWLDYSNYEQYF
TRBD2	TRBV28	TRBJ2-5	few	TGTGCCAGCAGTTTAGCGGGGGGGGAGACCCAGTACTTC	CASSLAGGETQYF
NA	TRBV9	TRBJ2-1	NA	TGTGCCAGCAGCCTCGGGGGACGGGAGCAGTTCTTC	CASSLGGREQFF
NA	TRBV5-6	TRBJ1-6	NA	TGTGCCAGCAGCTTCCAAACAGGGAGCAATTCACCCCTCCACTTT	CASSFQTGSNSPLHF
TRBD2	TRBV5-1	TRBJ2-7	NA	TGCGCCAGCAGCTTGGGACTAGCGGGAGAGGGCAGGAGGTACTTC	CASSLGLAGEGRRYF
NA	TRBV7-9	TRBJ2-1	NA	TGTGCCAGCAGCTTGGTTCTAGGTCTCTACAATGAGCAGTTCTTC	CASSLVLGLYNEQFF
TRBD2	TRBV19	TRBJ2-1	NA	TGTGCCAGTAGTGCGGCTAGCGGGAGTGTCAATGAGCAGTTCTTC	CASSAASGSVNEQFF
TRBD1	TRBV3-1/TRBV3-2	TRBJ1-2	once	TGTGCCAGCAGCCAAGGATTTGTGGGACAGGGGGGTTATGGCTACACCTTC	CASSQGFVGQGGYGYTF
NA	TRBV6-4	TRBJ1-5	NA	TGTGCCAGCAGTGACTGGGGGGGTAATAGCAATCAGCCCCAGCATTTT	CASSDWGGNSNQPQHF
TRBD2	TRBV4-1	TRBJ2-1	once	TGCGCCAGCAGCCAAGAGGCTAGCGGTAGCTCCTACAATGAGCAGTTCTTC	CASSQEASGSSYNEQFF
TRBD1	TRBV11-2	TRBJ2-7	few	TGTGCCAGCAGCTTTACCGGACAGGGGGCGATGATCGAGCAGTACTTC	CASSFTGQGAMIEQYF
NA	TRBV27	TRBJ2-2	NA	TGTGCCAGCATCCTGCTAAACACCGGGGAGCTGTTTTTT	CASILLNTGELFF
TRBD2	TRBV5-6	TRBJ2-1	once	TGTGCCAGCAGCTGGAACGGACTAGCGCACTACAATGAGCAGTTCTTC	CASSWNGLAHYNEQFF
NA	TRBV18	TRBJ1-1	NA	TGTGCCAGCTCACCACTCCATCCGGGAGGGGATCTAGCCACTGAAGCTTTCTTT	CASSPLHPGGDLATEAFF
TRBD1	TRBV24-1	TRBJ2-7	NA	TGTGCCACCGGATCAACAGGGGACGAGCAGTACTTC	CATGSTGDEQYF
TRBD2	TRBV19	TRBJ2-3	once	TGTGCCAGTAGGTTAGCGGGGACTAGCACAGATACGCAGTATTTT	CASRLAGTSTDTQYF
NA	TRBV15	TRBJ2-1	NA	TGTGCCACCAGCAGAGAAACAGGGTGGACCTACAATGAGCAGTTCTTC	CATSRETGWTYNEQFF